The rows below give T cell receptor beta chains drawn from one sample of a study of T cell responses to AZD1222 COVID-19 vaccine. Profiled with immunoSEQ multiplex PCR; TCRdb holds only in-frame clones, not every one. This sample has around 130,000 clones, with 88% found just once. This specimen consisted of peripheral blood, obtained on day 0 of MenACWY control vaccination. Source of these receptors: an adult in good health. Each CDR3 is given with its conserved first and last residue. The order of the fields is J gene, D gene, clone size, V gene, CDR3 DNA, CDR3 protein. D genes are given only for firm matches. Some rows mark clone size as missing; the rest say once, few, many or name a class of expanded clone.

j_gene: TRBJ2-2
d_gene: TRBD1
abundance: .
v_gene: TRBV28
CDR3nt: TGTGCCAGCAGTTTCTCAGGGGGCCGCACCGGGGAGCTGTTTTTT
CDR3aa: CASSFSGGRTGELFF

j_gene: TRBJ1-3
d_gene: .
abundance: once
v_gene: TRBV4-1
CDR3nt: TGCGCCAGCAGCCAACCGACACAGGGTTCGGGAAACACCATATATTTT
CDR3aa: CASSQPTQGSGNTIYF

j_gene: TRBJ1-5
d_gene: .
abundance: .
v_gene: TRBV30
CDR3nt: TGTGCCTGGAGCAGGGATTTAGGGCAGCCCCAGCATTTT
CDR3aa: CAWSRDLGQPQHF

j_gene: TRBJ2-3
d_gene: TRBD1
abundance: .
v_gene: TRBV27
CDR3nt: TGTGCCAGCAGTCCCCATGACAGGGAATTTTCCCCAGATACGCAGTATTTT
CDR3aa: CASSPHDREFSPDTQYF

j_gene: TRBJ2-1
d_gene: TRBD1
abundance: .
v_gene: TRBV2
CDR3nt: TGTGCCAGCAGTGAAGCGCGCAGGGGGCATGAGCAGTTCTTC
CDR3aa: CASSEARRGHEQFF

j_gene: TRBJ1-2
d_gene: TRBD1
abundance: .
v_gene: TRBV5-5
CDR3nt: TGTGCCAGCAGCTTGGGGACAGGGGAATTGGGCTACACCTTC
CDR3aa: CASSLGTGELGYTF

j_gene: TRBJ1-2
d_gene: .
abundance: .
v_gene: TRBV9
CDR3nt: TGTGCCAGCAGCGTAGAAGTACTACTGCGACCCTATGGCTACACCTTC
CDR3aa: CASSVEVLLRPYGYTF

j_gene: TRBJ2-2
d_gene: TRBD2
abundance: .
v_gene: TRBV7-9
CDR3nt: TGTGCCAGCAGCCAACGACTAGCGGGTTGGACCGGGGAGCTGTTTTTT
CDR3aa: CASSQRLAGWTGELFF

j_gene: TRBJ2-7
d_gene: .
abundance: .
v_gene: TRBV28
CDR3nt: TGTGCCAGCAGTTCCGGCTCCTACGAGCAGTACTTC
CDR3aa: CASSSGSYEQYF

j_gene: TRBJ2-1
d_gene: .
abundance: .
v_gene: TRBV5-1
CDR3nt: TGCGCCAGCAGCTTGGCCGGCGGGAACTATGAGCAGTTCTTC
CDR3aa: CASSLAGGNYEQFF

j_gene: TRBJ1-1
d_gene: .
abundance: .
v_gene: TRBV5-1
CDR3nt: TGCGCCAGCTCCCTGGTCGGGGGGCTCACTGAAGCTTTCTTT
CDR3aa: CASSLVGGLTEAFF

j_gene: TRBJ2-1
d_gene: TRBD1
abundance: medium-sized
v_gene: TRBV6-4
CDR3nt: TGTGCCAGCAGTGACTTACAGGGGGACTACAATGAGCAGTTCTTC
CDR3aa: CASSDLQGDYNEQFF

j_gene: TRBJ1-1
d_gene: .
abundance: .
v_gene: TRBV7-2
CDR3nt: TGTGCCAGCAGCGAACGGATAAACACTGAAGCTTTCTTT
CDR3aa: CASSERINTEAFF

j_gene: TRBJ2-7
d_gene: TRBD1
abundance: .
v_gene: TRBV28
CDR3nt: TGTGCCAGCAGCCGCCGGGACAGGATCACCTACGAGCAGTACTTC
CDR3aa: CASSRRDRITYEQYF

j_gene: TRBJ1-1
d_gene: .
abundance: once
v_gene: TRBV7-2
CDR3nt: TGTGCCAGCAGACCCAGGGTTAATTACATGAACACTGAAGCTTTCTTT
CDR3aa: CASRPRVNYMNTEAFF

j_gene: TRBJ2-1
d_gene: TRBD2
abundance: .
v_gene: TRBV7-6
CDR3nt: TGTGCCAGCAGCTTGGGAGCGGGAGTTTATGGCAATGAGCAGTTCTTC
CDR3aa: CASSLGAGVYGNEQFF

j_gene: TRBJ1-2
d_gene: .
abundance: once
v_gene: TRBV2
CDR3nt: TGTGCCAGAGACAGTACAGGTTCAGCTAACTATGGCTACACCTTC
CDR3aa: CARDSTGSANYGYTF

j_gene: TRBJ2-7
d_gene: TRBD1
abundance: .
v_gene: TRBV5-1
CDR3nt: TGCGCCAGCAGCTTGAGGGGACAGAACTACGAGCAGTACTTC
CDR3aa: CASSLRGQNYEQYF

j_gene: TRBJ2-2
d_gene: TRBD1
abundance: .
v_gene: TRBV30
CDR3nt: TGTGCCTGGAGTTCAGGGGGTGGCGGGGAGCTGTTTTTT
CDR3aa: CAWSSGGGGELFF

j_gene: TRBJ2-3
d_gene: .
abundance: .
v_gene: TRBV9
CDR3nt: TGTGCCAGCAGCGTACGGACAGCGTGGGCAGATACGCAGTATTTT
CDR3aa: CASSVRTAWADTQYF

j_gene: TRBJ2-2
d_gene: TRBD2
abundance: .
v_gene: TRBV2
CDR3nt: TGTGCCAGCAGTGATCCACTAGCGGGGATGAACACCGGGGAGCTGTTTTTT
CDR3aa: CASSDPLAGMNTGELFF

j_gene: TRBJ2-1
d_gene: TRBD1
abundance: .
v_gene: TRBV9
CDR3nt: TGTGCCAGCAGCGACCGGGACAGGGGGCTCTACAATGAGCAGTTCTTC
CDR3aa: CASSDRDRGLYNEQFF

j_gene: TRBJ1-1
d_gene: .
abundance: .
v_gene: TRBV28
CDR3nt: TGTGCCAGCAGCCCCGATGGCCCCCCAGCTTTCTTT
CDR3aa: CASSPDGPPAFF

j_gene: TRBJ1-1
d_gene: TRBD1
abundance: few
v_gene: TRBV11-2
CDR3nt: TGTGCCAGCAGCTTAGGAGCAGGGGGCCACACTGAAGCTTTCTTT
CDR3aa: CASSLGAGGHTEAFF

j_gene: TRBJ1-2
d_gene: .
abundance: .
v_gene: TRBV6-2/TRBV6-3
CDR3nt: TGTGCCAGCAGCCCTAGACAAACACTAACCAACTATGGCTACACCTTC
CDR3aa: CASSPRQTLTNYGYTF

j_gene: TRBJ2-2
d_gene: TRBD2
abundance: .
v_gene: TRBV24-1
CDR3nt: TGTGCCACCAGTGATTTGAGGTCTAGCGGGAGGACCGGGGAGCTGTTTTTT
CDR3aa: CATSDLRSSGRTGELFF

j_gene: TRBJ2-6
d_gene: TRBD2
abundance: .
v_gene: TRBV30
CDR3nt: TGTGCCTGGAGTGTACGGGGGGCTGGGGCCAACGTCCTGACTTTC
CDR3aa: CAWSVRGAGANVLTF

j_gene: TRBJ1-4
d_gene: TRBD1
abundance: once
v_gene: TRBV15
CDR3nt: TGTGCCACCAGCAGGAGGGACAGGGTTAATGAAAAACTGTTTTTT
CDR3aa: CATSRRDRVNEKLFF

j_gene: TRBJ2-3
d_gene: .
abundance: .
v_gene: TRBV7-2
CDR3nt: TGTGCCAGCAGCGTGAGCCTTCCAGATACGCAGTATTTT
CDR3aa: CASSVSLPDTQYF

j_gene: TRBJ2-3
d_gene: TRBD2
abundance: .
v_gene: TRBV2
CDR3nt: TGTGCCAGCAGTGCGACTAGGGAGGGAACGCAGTATTTT
CDR3aa: CASSATREGTQYF

j_gene: TRBJ2-2
d_gene: .
abundance: .
v_gene: TRBV9
CDR3nt: TGTGCCAGCAGCGTAGACAGCGGGCCGTCCGGGGAGCTGTTTTTT
CDR3aa: CASSVDSGPSGELFF

j_gene: TRBJ1-3
d_gene: TRBD1
abundance: .
v_gene: TRBV7-2
CDR3nt: TGTGCCAGCAGCCCGACAGGGCTAAGGAACACCATATATTTT
CDR3aa: CASSPTGLRNTIYF

j_gene: TRBJ2-1
d_gene: TRBD1
abundance: .
v_gene: TRBV28
CDR3nt: TGTGCCAGCAGTTTATTCACAGGGGGCAATGAGCAGTTCTTC
CDR3aa: CASSLFTGGNEQFF

j_gene: TRBJ1-5
d_gene: TRBD1
abundance: .
v_gene: TRBV6-5
CDR3nt: TGTGCCAGCAGACACCACAGGGGGGATCAGCCCCAGCATTTT
CDR3aa: CASRHHRGDQPQHF

j_gene: TRBJ2-7
d_gene: .
abundance: .
v_gene: TRBV19
CDR3nt: TGTGCCAGTAGTATGGGGAGCTCCTACGAGCAGTACTTC
CDR3aa: CASSMGSSYEQYF

j_gene: TRBJ2-5
d_gene: .
abundance: .
v_gene: TRBV19
CDR3nt: TGTGCCAGTAGTATGTACCAGGGAAAAGAGACCCAGTACTTC
CDR3aa: CASSMYQGKETQYF

j_gene: TRBJ2-1
d_gene: TRBD1
abundance: many
v_gene: TRBV11-3
CDR3nt: TGTGCCAGCAGCTTCACAGGGGTAGATGAGCAGTTCTTC
CDR3aa: CASSFTGVDEQFF

j_gene: TRBJ2-3
d_gene: .
abundance: .
v_gene: TRBV27
CDR3nt: TGTGCCAGCAGTTCTCCAATCGGGAGCGCAGATACGCAGTATTTT
CDR3aa: CASSSPIGSADTQYF

j_gene: TRBJ2-2
d_gene: .
abundance: .
v_gene: TRBV5-6
CDR3nt: TGTGCCAGCAGCTTCCGGTTGGAGCTGTTTTTT
CDR3aa: CASSFRLELFF

j_gene: TRBJ2-7
d_gene: .
abundance: few
v_gene: TRBV6-2/TRBV6-3
CDR3nt: TGTGCCAGCAGTCCGAAGGAGTCCCACGAGCAGTACTTC
CDR3aa: CASSPKESHEQYF

j_gene: TRBJ2-7
d_gene: TRBD2
abundance: .
v_gene: TRBV5-1
CDR3nt: TGCGCCAGCAGCTTCGGCGGGAGCCACGAGCAGTACTTC
CDR3aa: CASSFGGSHEQYF

j_gene: TRBJ1-5
d_gene: .
abundance: .
v_gene: TRBV28
CDR3nt: TGTGCCAGCAGTACCAGGGTCGGCAATCAGCCCCAGCATTTT
CDR3aa: CASSTRVGNQPQHF

j_gene: TRBJ2-5
d_gene: .
abundance: .
v_gene: TRBV6-1
CDR3nt: TGTGCCAGCAGTGAAGACAGGCTCGCAGAGACCCAGTACTTC
CDR3aa: CASSEDRLAETQYF

j_gene: TRBJ1-3
d_gene: .
abundance: .
v_gene: TRBV19
CDR3nt: TGTGCCAGTAGTCCCTTCACGGAAGCAGGAAACACCATATATTTT
CDR3aa: CASSPFTEAGNTIYF

j_gene: TRBJ1-1
d_gene: .
abundance: .
v_gene: TRBV4-1
CDR3nt: TGCGCCAGCAGCCAAGGGAGTCGGGGGATGAACACTGAAGCTTTCTTT
CDR3aa: CASSQGSRGMNTEAFF

j_gene: TRBJ1-1
d_gene: .
abundance: .
v_gene: TRBV2
CDR3nt: TGTGCCAGCAGCCTCTTGGGCGGACCCACTGAAGCTTTCTTT
CDR3aa: CASSLLGGPTEAFF

j_gene: TRBJ1-1
d_gene: .
abundance: few
v_gene: TRBV5-5
CDR3nt: TGTGCCAGCAGTTTCGGGGGGGAAGCTTTCTTT
CDR3aa: CASSFGGEAFF

j_gene: TRBJ1-1
d_gene: TRBD1
abundance: .
v_gene: TRBV5-1
CDR3nt: TGCGCCAGCAGCGAACTCAACAGGGGAAATGAAGCTTTCTTT
CDR3aa: CASSELNRGNEAFF

j_gene: TRBJ2-3
d_gene: .
abundance: .
v_gene: TRBV11-3
CDR3nt: TGTGCCAGCAGCTTATACTACACAGATACGCAGTATTTT
CDR3aa: CASSLYYTDTQYF

j_gene: TRBJ2-7
d_gene: .
abundance: .
v_gene: TRBV18
CDR3nt: TGTGCCAGCTCACCACTCGCGGCACAGGACGAGCAGTACTTC
CDR3aa: CASSPLAAQDEQYF

j_gene: TRBJ1-1
d_gene: .
abundance: .
v_gene: TRBV18
CDR3nt: TGTGCCAGCTCACCACCGGGGGGGCGTATGAACACTGAAGCTTTCTTT
CDR3aa: CASSPPGGRMNTEAFF

j_gene: TRBJ2-3
d_gene: .
abundance: .
v_gene: TRBV6-5
CDR3nt: TGTGCCAGCAGTCGGACACTCAACACAGATACGCAGTATTTT
CDR3aa: CASSRTLNTDTQYF